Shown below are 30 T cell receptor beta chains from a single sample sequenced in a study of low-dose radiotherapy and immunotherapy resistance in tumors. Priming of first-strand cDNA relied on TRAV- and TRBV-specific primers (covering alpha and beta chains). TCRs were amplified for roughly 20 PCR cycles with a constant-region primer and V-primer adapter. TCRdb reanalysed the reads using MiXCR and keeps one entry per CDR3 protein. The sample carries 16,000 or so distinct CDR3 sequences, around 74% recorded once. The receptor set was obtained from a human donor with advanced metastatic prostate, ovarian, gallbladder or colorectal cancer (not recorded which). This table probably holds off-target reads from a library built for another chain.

DNA for the CDR3: TGTGCCAGCAGCTTACGAAGTTTCCGGGAGCAGTTCTTC. This gives the protein CASSLRSFREQFF. V and J are TRBV7-3 and TRBJ2-1; D unresolved. The V and J ends lost 2 bases and 10 bases respectively, with 12 bases between them. CDR1 and CDR2 from the germline V gene are SGHTA and FQGTGA. The CDR3 spans 13 residues.

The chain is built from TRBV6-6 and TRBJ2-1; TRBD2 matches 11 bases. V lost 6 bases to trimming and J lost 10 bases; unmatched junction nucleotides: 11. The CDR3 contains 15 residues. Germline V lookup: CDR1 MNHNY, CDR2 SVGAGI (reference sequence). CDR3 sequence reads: CASRNLAGGPPEQFF. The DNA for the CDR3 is TGTGCCAGCAGGAACTTAGCGGGGGGGCCCCCCGAGCAGTTCTTC.

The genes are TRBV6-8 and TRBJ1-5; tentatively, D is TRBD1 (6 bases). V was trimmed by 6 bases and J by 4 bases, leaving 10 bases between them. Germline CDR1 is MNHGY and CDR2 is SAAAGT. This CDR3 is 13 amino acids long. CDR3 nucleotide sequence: TGTGCCAGCAGCTCCACAGGGAATCAGCCCCAGCATTTT. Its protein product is CASSSTGNQPQHF.

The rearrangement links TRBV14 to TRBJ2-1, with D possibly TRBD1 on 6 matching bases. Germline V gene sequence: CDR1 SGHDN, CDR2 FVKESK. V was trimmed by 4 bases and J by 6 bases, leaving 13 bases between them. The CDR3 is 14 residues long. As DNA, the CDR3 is TGTGCCAGCAGCCTCCACAGGGATCGCAATGAGCAGTTCTTC. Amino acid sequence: CASSLHRDRNEQFF.

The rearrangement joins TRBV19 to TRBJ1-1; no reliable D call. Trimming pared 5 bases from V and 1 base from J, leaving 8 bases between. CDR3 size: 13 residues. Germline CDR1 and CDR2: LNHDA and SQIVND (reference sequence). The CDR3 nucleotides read TGTGCCAGTAGTGCCTATGGGAACACTGAAGCTTTCTTT. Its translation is CASSAYGNTEAFF. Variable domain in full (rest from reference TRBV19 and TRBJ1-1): DGGITQSPKYLFRKEGQNVTLSCEQNLNHDAMYWYRQDPGQGLRLIYYSQIVNDFQKGDIAEGYSVSREKKESFPLTVTSAQKNPTAFYLCASSAYGNTEAFFGQGTRLTVV.

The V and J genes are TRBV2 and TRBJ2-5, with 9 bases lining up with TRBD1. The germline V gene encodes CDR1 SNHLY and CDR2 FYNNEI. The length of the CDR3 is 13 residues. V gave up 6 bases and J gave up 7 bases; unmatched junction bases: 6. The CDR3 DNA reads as TGTGCCAGCAGCCGGGACAGGGCTGGGACCCAGTACTTC. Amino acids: CASSRDRAGTQYF.

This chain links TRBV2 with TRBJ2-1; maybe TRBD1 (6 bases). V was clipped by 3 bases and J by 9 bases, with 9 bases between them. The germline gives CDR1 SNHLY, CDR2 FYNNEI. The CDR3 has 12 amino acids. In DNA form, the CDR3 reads TGTGCCAGCAGTGATACAGGGTTTGAGCAGTTCTTC. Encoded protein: CASSDTGFEQFF.

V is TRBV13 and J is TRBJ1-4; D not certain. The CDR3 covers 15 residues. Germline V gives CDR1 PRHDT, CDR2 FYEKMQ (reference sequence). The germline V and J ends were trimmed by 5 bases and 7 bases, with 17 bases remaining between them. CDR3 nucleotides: TGTGCCAGCAGCGCCTCAGGCGTTGGTGGTGAAAAACTGTTTTTT. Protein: CASSASGVGGEKLFF.

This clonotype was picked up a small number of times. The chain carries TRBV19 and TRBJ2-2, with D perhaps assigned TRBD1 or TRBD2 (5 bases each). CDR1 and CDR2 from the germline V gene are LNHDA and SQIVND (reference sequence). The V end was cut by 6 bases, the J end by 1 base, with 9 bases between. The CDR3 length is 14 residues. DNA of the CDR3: TGTGCCAGTAGGGGGGTCTGGAACACCGGGGAGCTGTTTTTT. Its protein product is CASRGVWNTGELFF.

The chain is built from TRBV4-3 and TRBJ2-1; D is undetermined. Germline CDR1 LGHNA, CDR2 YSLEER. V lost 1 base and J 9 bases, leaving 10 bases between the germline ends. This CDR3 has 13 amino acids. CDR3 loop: CASSQVAVGEQFF. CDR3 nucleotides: TGCGCCAGCAGCCAAGTCGCAGTTGGTGAGCAGTTCTTC.

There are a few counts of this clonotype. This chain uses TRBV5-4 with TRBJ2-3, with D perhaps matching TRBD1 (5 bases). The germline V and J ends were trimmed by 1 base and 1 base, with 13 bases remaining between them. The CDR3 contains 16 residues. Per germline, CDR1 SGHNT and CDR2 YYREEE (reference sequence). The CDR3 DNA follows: TGTGCCAGCAGCTTGCAGGGCCTAGTGGGCACAGATACGCAGTATTTT. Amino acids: CASSLQGLVGTDTQYF.

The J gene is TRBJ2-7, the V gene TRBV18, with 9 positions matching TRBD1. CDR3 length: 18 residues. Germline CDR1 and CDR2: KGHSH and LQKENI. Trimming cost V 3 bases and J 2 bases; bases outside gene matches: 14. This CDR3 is CASSPVLGQGKETYEQYF. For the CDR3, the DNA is TGTGCCAGCTCACCCGTCCTGGGACAGGGTAAGGAAACCTACGAGCAGTACTTC.

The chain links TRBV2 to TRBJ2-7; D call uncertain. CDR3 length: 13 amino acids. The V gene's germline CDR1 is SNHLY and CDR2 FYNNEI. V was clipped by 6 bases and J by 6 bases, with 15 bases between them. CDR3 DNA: TGTGCCAGCAGCTCCCCCTTAGCTGGCGAGCAGTACTTC. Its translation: CASSSPLAGEQYF.

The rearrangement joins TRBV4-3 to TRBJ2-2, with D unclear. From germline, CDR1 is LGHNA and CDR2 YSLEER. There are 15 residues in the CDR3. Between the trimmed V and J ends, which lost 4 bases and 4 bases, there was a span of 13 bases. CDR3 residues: CASSRSRVGTGELFF. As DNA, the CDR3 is TGCGCCAGCAGCCGGTCAAGGGTGGGCACCGGGGAGCTGTTTTTT.

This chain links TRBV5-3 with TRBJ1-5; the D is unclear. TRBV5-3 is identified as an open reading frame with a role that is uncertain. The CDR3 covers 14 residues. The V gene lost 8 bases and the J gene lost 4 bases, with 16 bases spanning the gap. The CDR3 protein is CASSPSTGNQPQHF. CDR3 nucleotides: TGTGCCAGCAGCCCTTCAACGGGTAATCAGCCCCAGCATTTT.

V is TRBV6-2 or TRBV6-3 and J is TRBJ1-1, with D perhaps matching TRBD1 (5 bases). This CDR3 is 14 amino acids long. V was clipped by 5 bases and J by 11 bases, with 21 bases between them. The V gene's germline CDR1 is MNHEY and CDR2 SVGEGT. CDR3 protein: CASSEFGTTVRAFF. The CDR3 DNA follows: TGTGCCAGCAGTGAATTTGGGACGACGGTGAGGGCTTTCTTT.

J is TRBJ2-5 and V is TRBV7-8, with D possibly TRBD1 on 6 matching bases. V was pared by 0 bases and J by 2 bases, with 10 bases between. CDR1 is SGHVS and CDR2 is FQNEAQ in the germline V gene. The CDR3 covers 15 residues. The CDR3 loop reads CASSLARQVQETQYF. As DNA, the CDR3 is TGTGCCAGCAGCTTAGCTAGACAGGTACAAGAGACCCAGTACTTC. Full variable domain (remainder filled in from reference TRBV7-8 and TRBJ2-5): GAGVSQSPRYKVAKRGQDVALRCDPISGHVSLFWYQQALGQGPEFLTYFQNEAQLDKSGLPSDRFFAERPEGSVSTLKIQRTQQEDSAVYLCASSLARQVQETQYFGPGTRLLVL.

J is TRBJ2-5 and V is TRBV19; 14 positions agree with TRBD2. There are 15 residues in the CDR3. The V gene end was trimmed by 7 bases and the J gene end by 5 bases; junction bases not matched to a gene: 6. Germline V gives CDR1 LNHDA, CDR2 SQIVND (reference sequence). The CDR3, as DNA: TGTGCCAGTAAACCGGGACTAGCGGGGGCTGAGACCCAGTACTTC. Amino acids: CASKPGLAGAETQYF. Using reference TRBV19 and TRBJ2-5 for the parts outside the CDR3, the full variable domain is DGGITQSPKYLFRKEGQNVTLSCEQNLNHDAMYWYRQDPGQGLRLIYYSQIVNDFQKGDIAEGYSVSREKKESFPLTVTSAQKNPTAFYLCASKPGLAGAETQYFGPGTRLLVL.

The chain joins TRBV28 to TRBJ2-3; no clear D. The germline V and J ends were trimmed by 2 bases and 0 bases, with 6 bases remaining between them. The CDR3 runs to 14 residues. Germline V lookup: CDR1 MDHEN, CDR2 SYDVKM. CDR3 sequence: CASSLLQSTDTQYF. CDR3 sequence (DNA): TGTGCCAGCAGTTTACTCCAGAGCACAGATACGCAGTATTTT.

CDR3 residues: CASSKRTSGIYNEQFF. The CDR3 coding sequence is TGTGCCAGCAGTAAACGGACTAGCGGCATCTACAATGAGCAGTTCTTC. The chain joins TRBV12-3 or TRBV12-4 to TRBJ2-1; 10 nucleotides match TRBD2. V gave up 5 bases and J gave up 3 bases; unmatched junction bases: 7. CDR3 length equals 16 residues.

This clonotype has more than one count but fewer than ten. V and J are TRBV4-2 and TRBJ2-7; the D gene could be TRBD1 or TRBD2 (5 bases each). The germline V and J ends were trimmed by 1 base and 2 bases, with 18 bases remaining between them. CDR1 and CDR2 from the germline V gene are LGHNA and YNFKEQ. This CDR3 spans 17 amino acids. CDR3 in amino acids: CASSQGTDGTGTYEQYF. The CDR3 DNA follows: TGTGCCAGCAGCCAAGGCACTGACGGGACCGGTACCTACGAGCAGTACTTC.

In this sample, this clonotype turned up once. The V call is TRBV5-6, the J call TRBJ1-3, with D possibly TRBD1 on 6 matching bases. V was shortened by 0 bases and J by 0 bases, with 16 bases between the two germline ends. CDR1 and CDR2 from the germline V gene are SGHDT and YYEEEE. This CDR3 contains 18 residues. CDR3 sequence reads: CASSLATTGALSGNTIYF. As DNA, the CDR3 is TGTGCCAGCAGCTTGGCCACGACAGGAGCCCTCTCTGGAAACACCATATATTTT.

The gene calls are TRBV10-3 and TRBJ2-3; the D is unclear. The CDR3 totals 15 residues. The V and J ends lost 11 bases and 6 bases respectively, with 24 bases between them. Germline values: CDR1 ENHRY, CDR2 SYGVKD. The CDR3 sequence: CAVGRGESLGDTQYF. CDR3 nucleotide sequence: TGTGCCGTCGGGCGTGGGGAAAGCTTAGGGGATACGCAGTATTTT.

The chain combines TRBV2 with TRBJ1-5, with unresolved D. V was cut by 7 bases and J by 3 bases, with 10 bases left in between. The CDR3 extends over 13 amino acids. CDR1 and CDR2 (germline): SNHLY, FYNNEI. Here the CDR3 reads CASKRLDNQPQHF. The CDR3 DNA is TGTGCCAGCAAAAGACTGGACAATCAGCCCCAGCATTTT.

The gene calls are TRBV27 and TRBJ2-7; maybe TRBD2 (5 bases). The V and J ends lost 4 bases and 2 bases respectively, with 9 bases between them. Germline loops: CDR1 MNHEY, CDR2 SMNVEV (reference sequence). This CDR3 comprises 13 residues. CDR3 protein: CASSSPGTYEQYF. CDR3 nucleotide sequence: TGTGCCAGCAGTTCGCCGGGGACCTACGAGCAGTACTTC.

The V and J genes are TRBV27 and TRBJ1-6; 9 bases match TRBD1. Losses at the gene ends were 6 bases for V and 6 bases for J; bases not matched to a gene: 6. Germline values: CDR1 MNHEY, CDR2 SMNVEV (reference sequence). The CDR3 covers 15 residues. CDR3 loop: CASRTQGASNSPLHF. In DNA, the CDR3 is TGTGCCAGCAGAACACAGGGGGCATCTAATTCACCCCTCCACTTT.

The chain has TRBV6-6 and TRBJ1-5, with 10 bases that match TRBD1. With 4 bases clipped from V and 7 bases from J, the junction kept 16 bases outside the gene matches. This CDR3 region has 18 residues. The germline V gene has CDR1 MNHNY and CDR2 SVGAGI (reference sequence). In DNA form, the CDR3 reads TGTGCCAGCAGTTTACGGACAGGGGGATGGTCGGTGAAACAGCCCCAGCATTTT. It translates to CASSLRTGGWSVKQPQHF.

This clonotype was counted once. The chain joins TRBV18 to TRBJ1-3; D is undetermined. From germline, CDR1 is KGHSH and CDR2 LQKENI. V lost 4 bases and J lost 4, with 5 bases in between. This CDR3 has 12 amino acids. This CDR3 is CASSLQGNTIYF. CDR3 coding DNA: TGTGCCAGCTCACTACAGGGAAACACCATATATTTT.

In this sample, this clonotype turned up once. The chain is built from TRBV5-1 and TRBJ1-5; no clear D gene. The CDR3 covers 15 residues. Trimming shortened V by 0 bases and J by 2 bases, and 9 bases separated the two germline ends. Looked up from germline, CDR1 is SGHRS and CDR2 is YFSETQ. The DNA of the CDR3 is TGCGCCAGCAGCTTGGACGGAATTGGCAATCAGCCCCAGCATTTT. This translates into CASSLDGIGNQPQHF.

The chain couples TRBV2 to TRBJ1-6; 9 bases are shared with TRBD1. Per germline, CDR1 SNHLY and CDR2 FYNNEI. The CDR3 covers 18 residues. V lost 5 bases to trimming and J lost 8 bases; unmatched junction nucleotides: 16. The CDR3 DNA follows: TGTGCCAGCAGTAAGAGTCCGGGACAGGGTTCTTTGTATTCACCCCTCCACTTT. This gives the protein CASSKSPGQGSLYSPLHF.